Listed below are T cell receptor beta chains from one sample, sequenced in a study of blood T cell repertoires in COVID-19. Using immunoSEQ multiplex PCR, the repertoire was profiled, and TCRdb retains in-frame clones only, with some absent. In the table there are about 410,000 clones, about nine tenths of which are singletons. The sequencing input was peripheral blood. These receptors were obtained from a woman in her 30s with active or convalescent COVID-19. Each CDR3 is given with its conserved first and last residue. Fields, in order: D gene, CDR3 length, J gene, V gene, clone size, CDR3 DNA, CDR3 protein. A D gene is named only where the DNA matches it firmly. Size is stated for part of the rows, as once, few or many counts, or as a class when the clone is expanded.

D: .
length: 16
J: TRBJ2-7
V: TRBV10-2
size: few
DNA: TGCGCCAGCAGTGAGTCAGTTTCGGAGGGAGGCTACGAGCAGTACTTC
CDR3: CASSESVSEGGYEQYF

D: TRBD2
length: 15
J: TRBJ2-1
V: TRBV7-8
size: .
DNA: TGTGCCAGCAGATCGTTGACTAGCGGTTACAATGAGCAGTTCTTC
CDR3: CASRSLTSGYNEQFF

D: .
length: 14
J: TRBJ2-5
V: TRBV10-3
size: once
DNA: TGTGCCTCTCAGGACCAGGGTTACCAAGAGACCCAGTACTTC
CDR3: CASQDQGYQETQYF

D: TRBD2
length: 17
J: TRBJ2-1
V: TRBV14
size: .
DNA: TGTGCCAGCAGCCTTCTCCCCCCGGGAGGGACCTACAATGAGCAGTTCTTC
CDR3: CASSLLPPGGTYNEQFF

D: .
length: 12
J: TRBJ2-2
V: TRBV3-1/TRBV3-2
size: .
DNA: TGTGCCAGCAGGGACTACACCGGGGAGCTGTTTTTT
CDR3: CASRDYTGELFF

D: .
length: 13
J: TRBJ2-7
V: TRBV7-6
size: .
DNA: TGTGCCAGCAGCCGAGCCGGGGGCTACGAGCAGTACTTC
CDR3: CASSRAGGYEQYF

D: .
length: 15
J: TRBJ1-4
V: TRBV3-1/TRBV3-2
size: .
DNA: TGTGCCAGCAGCCATTCACAGGAGATAAATGAAAAACTGTTTTTT
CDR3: CASSHSQEINEKLFF

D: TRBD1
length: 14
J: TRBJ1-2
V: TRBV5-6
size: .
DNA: TGTGCCAGCAGCCGGGACAGAGCAGTTTATGGCTACACCTTC
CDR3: CASSRDRAVYGYTF

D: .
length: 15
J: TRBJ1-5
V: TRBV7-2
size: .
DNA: TGTGCCAGCAGCTTATTTGCGGGGGGGGGTCAGCCCCAGCATTTT
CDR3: CASSLFAGGGQPQHF

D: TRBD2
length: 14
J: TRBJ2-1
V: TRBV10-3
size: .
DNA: TGTGCCATCAGTGAAATGGGACTAGAAGGTGAGCAGTTCTTC
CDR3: CAISEMGLEGEQFF

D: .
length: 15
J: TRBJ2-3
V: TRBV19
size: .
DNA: TGTGCCACCCACCGGGACTTCTCTAGCACAGATACGCAGTATTTT
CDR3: CATHRDFSSTDTQYF

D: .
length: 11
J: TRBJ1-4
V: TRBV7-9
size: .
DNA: TGTGCCAGCAGCCGGGGTGAAAAACTGTTTTTT
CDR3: CASSRGEKLFF

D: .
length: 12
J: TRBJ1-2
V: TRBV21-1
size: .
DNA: TGTGCCAGCAGCAAAGGCACAAATGGCTACACCTTC
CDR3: CASSKGTNGYTF

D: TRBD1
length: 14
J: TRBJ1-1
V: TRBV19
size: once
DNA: TGTGCCAGTAGGGAAGCAGGGGGCTCGACTGAAGCTTTCTTT
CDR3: CASREAGGSTEAFF

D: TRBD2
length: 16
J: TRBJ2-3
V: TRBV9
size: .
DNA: TGTGCCAGCAGCGAGACTAGCGGGAGTCCCACAGATACGCAGTATTTT
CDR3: CASSETSGSPTDTQYF

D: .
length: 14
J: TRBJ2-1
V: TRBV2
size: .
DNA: TGTGCCAGCAGTCAACAGGTCCCCTACAATGAGCAGTTCTTC
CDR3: CASSQQVPYNEQFF

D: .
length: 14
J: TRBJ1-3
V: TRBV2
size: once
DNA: TGTGCCAGCAGTTCGCAGTACTCTGGAAACACCATATATTTT
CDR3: CASSSQYSGNTIYF

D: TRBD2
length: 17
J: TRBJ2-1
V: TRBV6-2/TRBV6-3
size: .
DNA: TGTGCCAGCAGTTACTCTCCTAGCGGGGGGGTAAAGAATGAGCAGTTCTTC
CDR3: CASSYSPSGGVKNEQFF

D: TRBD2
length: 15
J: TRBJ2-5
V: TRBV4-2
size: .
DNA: TGTGCCAGCAGCCTAGGGACTAGCGGGCAAGAGACCCAGTACTTC
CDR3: CASSLGTSGQETQYF

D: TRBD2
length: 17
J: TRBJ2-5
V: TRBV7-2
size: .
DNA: TGTGCCAGCAGCTTAGTGGCTAGCGGGAGTCGTATTGGGCCCCAGTACTTC
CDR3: CASSLVASGSRIGPQYF

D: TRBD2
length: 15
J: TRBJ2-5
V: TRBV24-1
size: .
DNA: TGTGCCACCAGTGAGGGGACTAGCGGGAAAGAGACCCAGTACTTC
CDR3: CATSEGTSGKETQYF

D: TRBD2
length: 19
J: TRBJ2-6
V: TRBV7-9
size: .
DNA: TGTGCCAGCAGTGAGGCAGCGGGGGGGCCTAGCTCTGGGGCCAACGTCCTGACTTTC
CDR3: CASSEAAGGPSSGANVLTF

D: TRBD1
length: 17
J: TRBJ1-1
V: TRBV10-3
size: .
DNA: TGTGCCATCAGTGGTAGGGATCAGGGGGCTGTGAACACTGAAGCTTTCTTT
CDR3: CAISGRDQGAVNTEAFF

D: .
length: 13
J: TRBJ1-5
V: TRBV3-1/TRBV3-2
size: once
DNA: TGTGCCAGCAGCCGAACAGGAAATCAGCCCCAGCATTTT
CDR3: CASSRTGNQPQHF

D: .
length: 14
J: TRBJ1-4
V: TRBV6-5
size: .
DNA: TGTGCCAGCAGCGGACAGACAACTAATGAAAAACTGTTTTTT
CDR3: CASSGQTTNEKLFF

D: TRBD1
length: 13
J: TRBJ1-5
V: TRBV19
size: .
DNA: TGTGCCAGTAGTGGGGACAGGGGTCAGCCCCAGCATTTT
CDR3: CASSGDRGQPQHF

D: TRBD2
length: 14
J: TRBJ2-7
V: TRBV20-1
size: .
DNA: TGCAGTGCTAGTAGGACTAGCGGGGCCTACGAGCAGTACTTC
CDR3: CSASRTSGAYEQYF

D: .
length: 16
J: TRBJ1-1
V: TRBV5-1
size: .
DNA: TGCGCCAGCAGCTTGCCCCTGGGCAGGGCAAACACTGAAGCTTTCTTT
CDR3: CASSLPLGRANTEAFF

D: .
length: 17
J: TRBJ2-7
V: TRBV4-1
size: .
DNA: TGCGCCAGCAGCCAAGTGCCGGGAGTGGGGGTAGCCTACGAGCAGTACTTC
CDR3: CASSQVPGVGVAYEQYF

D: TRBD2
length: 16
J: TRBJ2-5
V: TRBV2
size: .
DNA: TGTGCCAGTTCAGGGTGGCTAGCGGGGGGCGGGGAGACCCAGTACTTC
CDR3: CASSGWLAGGGETQYF

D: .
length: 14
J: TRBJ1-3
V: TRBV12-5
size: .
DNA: TGTGCTAGTGGTTTGGGGGGGCTTGGAAACACCATATATTTT
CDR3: CASGLGGLGNTIYF

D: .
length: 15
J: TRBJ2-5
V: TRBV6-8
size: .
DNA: TGTGCCAGCAGTTACTCGTTAGAAGAGGGAGAGACCCAGTACTTC
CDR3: CASSYSLEEGETQYF

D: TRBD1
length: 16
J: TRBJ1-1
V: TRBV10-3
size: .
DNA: TGTGCCATCAGTGGACCTAGAGGGACAGGGTTATTTGAAGCTTTCTTT
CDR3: CAISGPRGTGLFEAFF

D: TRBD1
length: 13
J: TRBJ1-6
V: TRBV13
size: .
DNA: TGTGCCAGCAGCGGAGGACAGGGACCACCCCTCCACTTT
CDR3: CASSGGQGPPLHF

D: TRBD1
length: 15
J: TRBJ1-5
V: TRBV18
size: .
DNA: TGTGCCAGCTCCTTGGACAGGGGGGGCAATCAGCCCCAGCATTTT
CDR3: CASSLDRGGNQPQHF

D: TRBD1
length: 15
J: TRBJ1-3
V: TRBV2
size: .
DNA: TGTGCCAGCAGTGGAGGACAGGGGTCTGGAAACACCATATATTTT
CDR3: CASSGGQGSGNTIYF

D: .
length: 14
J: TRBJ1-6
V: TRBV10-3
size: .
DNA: TGTGCCATCAGTGAGGCGTTTGAGGATTCACCCCTCCACTTT
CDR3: CAISEAFEDSPLHF

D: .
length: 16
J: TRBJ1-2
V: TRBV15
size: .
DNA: TGTGCCACCAGCAGACCTTCACGAGAGACAAACTATGGCTACACCTTC
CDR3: CATSRPSRETNYGYTF

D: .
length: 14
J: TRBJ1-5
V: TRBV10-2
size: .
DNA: TGCGCCAGCAGGGAGCAGGGGAGGGGGCAGCCCCAGCATTTT
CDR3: CASREQGRGQPQHF

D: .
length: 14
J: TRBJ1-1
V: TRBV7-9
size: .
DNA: TGTGCCAGCAGTACAGAGGGGGTGAACACTGAAGCTTTCTTT
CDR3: CASSTEGVNTEAFF

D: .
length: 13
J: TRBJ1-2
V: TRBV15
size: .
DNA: TGTGCCACCAGCAGAGCTGGGGAGGATGGCTACACCTTC
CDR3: CATSRAGEDGYTF

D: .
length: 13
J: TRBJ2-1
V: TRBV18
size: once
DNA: TGTGCCAGCTCATCCAGCACCGACAGCGAGCAGTTCTTC
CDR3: CASSSSTDSEQFF

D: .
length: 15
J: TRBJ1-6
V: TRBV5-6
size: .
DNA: TGTGCCAGCAGCTTACCCGGGACACAAGATACACCCCTCCACTTT
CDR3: CASSLPGTQDTPLHF

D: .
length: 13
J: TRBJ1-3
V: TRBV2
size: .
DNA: TGTGCCAGCAGTCTAACTTCGGGGAACACCATATATTTT
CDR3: CASSLTSGNTIYF

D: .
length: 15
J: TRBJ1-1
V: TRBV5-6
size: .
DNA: TGTGCCAGCAGCTTGGTTACAGGTCTGAACACTGAAGCTTTCTTT
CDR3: CASSLVTGLNTEAFF

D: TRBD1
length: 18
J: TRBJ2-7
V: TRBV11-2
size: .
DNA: TGTGCCAGCAGCCCTCATCGCTATCCGGGACAGGGGGCTTACGAGCAGTACTTC
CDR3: CASSPHRYPGQGAYEQYF

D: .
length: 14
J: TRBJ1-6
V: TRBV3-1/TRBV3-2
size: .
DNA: TGTGCCAGCAGCCAAAAAATCGATAATTCACCCCTCCACTTT
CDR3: CASSQKIDNSPLHF

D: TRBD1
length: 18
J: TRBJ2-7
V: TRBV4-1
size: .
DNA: TGCGCCAGCAGCCAAGATTGGGGGTCGGGACAGGGATCCTACGAGCAGTACTTC
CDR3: CASSQDWGSGQGSYEQYF

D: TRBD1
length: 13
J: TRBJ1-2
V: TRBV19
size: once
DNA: TGTGCCAGTAGTAGGACAGGGAACTATGGCTACACCTTC
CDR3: CASSRTGNYGYTF

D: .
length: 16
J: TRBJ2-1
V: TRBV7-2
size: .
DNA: TGTGCCAGCAGCTTAGCGGGGCGTGGGACCTACAATGAGCAGTTCTTC
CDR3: CASSLAGRGTYNEQFF

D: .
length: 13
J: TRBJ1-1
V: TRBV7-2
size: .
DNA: TGTGCCAGCAGCTTGGGTGGGAGCACTGAAGCTTTCTTT
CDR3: CASSLGGSTEAFF

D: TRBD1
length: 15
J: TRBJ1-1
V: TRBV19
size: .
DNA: TGTGCCAGTAGTATAGCACAGGGGTTGAACACTGAAGCTTTCTTT
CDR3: CASSIAQGLNTEAFF

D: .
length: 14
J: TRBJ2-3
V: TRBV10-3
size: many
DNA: TGTGCCATCAGTCCAGCGGTTGACACAGATACGCAGTATTTT
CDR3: CAISPAVDTDTQYF

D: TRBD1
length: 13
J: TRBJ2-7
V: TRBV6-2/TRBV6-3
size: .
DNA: TGTGCCAGCAGCGGGACAGGGGGCTTCGAGCAGTACTTC
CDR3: CASSGTGGFEQYF

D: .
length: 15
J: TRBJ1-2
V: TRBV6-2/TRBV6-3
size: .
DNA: TGTGCCAGCAGTTACCAGCAGGGGAATTTAAATGGCTACACCTTC
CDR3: CASSYQQGNLNGYTF

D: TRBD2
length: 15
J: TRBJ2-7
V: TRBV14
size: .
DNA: TGTGCCAGCAGCCACTTAGCGGGAGGGCCGTTCGAGCAGTACTTC
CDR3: CASSHLAGGPFEQYF

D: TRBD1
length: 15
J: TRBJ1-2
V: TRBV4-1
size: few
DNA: TGCGCCAGCAGCCAAGACGACAGGGCGAATTATGGCTACACCTTC
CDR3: CASSQDDRANYGYTF